Listed here are 17 T cell receptor beta chains from one sample, sequenced in a study of post-analysis software for immune sequencing data. Study-level points and caveats: Patients carried four or five TRBV segments more frequently than controls did, and TRBV5-6, TRBV5-1 and TRBV20-1 were among them.

For these receptors, no antigen is known. The authors incorporated unique molecular identifiers into the TCR beta cDNA libraries. TCRdb analysed the PCR reads with MiXCR anew, one entry per CDR3 protein. The sample lists roughly 800,000 distinct CDR3 sequences, roughly half seen once, with 4.6% in the top ten. The source material was blood. These receptors all come from a girl aged 5 to 17 with multiple sclerosis.

The rearrangement links TRBV4-2 to TRBJ1-1; maybe TRBD1 (5 bases). Looked up from germline, CDR1 is LGHNA and CDR2 is YNFKEQ. Trimming removed 0 bases at V and 2 bases at J, with 10 bases between. The CDR3 sequence is 15 residues long. The CDR3 is CASSQDGRDNTEAFF. CDR3 DNA: TGTGCCAGCAGCCAAGACGGCAGGGATAACACTGAAGCTTTCTTT.

The V and J genes are TRBV6-5 and TRBJ2-5, with D possibly being TRBD1 (6 bases). V was pared by 5 bases and J by 3 bases, with 10 bases between. The germline CDR1 and CDR2 sequences are MNHEY and SVGAGI. The length of the CDR3 is 13 residues. DNA of the CDR3: TGTGCCAGCAGTAAACAGGGAAAAGAGACCCAGTACTTC. Its protein is CASSKQGKETQYF.

The chain has TRBV7-9 and TRBJ2-7, with TRBD1 matching 9 bases. The germline V gene has CDR1 SEHNR and CDR2 FQNEAQ (reference sequence). The trim removed 5 bases at V and 3 bases at J, leaving 5 bases unmatched. This CDR3 has 14 residues. This chain's CDR3 is CASSPMTGGYEQYF. DNA of the CDR3: TGTGCCAGCAGCCCCATGACAGGGGGCTACGAGCAGTACTTC.

The rearrangement joins TRBV5-1 to TRBJ2-1; 7 nucleotides match TRBD1. J gave up 6 bases and V 4 bases, and 10 bases lay outside the gene matches. Germline lookup yields CDR1 SGHRS and CDR2 YFSETQ. The CDR3 runs 15 residues. The CDR3, as DNA: TGCGCCAGCAGCCCGAACATACAGGGGTCCAATGAGCAGTTCTTC. Residues: CASSPNIQGSNEQFF.

The V and J genes are TRBV5-1 and TRBJ2-3, with D uncertain. In germline, CDR1 is SGHRS, CDR2 YFSETQ. Deletions cut 4 bases from V and 4 bases from J, with 16 bases between. The CDR3 has 15 amino acids. CDR3 DNA: TGCGCCAGCAGCAAACGGAGATCTCCCCCAGATACGCAGTATTTT. Residues: CASSKRRSPPDTQYF.

This clonotype showed up just a few times. The chain links TRBV15 to TRBJ1-2; D is undetermined. Germline CDR1 LNHNV, CDR2 YYDKDF (reference sequence). This CDR3 region has 13 residues. V lost 5 bases and J 2 bases, leaving 9 bases between the germline ends. CDR3 DNA: TGTGCCACCAGCCCTGACATAAACTATGGCTACACCTTC. This encodes CATSPDINYGYTF.

The chain links TRBV6-5 to TRBJ1-1; TRBD1 aligns across 8 bases. Germline values: CDR1 MNHEY, CDR2 SVGAGI. This CDR3 spans 16 amino acids. V shed 5 bases, J shed 1 base, and the junction held 9 bases outside the gene matches. CDR3 DNA sequence: TGTGCCAGCAGTCCCTTGAGGACAGGGCGGAACACTGAAGCTTTCTTT. Its translation is CASSPLRTGRNTEAFF.

This clonotype was counted ten times or more. The chain is built from TRBV29-1 and TRBJ2-5; D is undetermined. The germline V gene encodes CDR1 SQVTM and CDR2 ANQGSEA. The CDR3 runs to 14 residues. Trimming removed 3 bases at V and 1 base at J, with 12 bases between. CDR3 sequence reads: CSVDVAAIQETQYF. The CDR3 DNA is TGCAGCGTTGATGTTGCTGCCATCCAAGAGACCCAGTACTTC.

The V gene is TRBV6-6, the J gene TRBJ2-2, with 7 bases lining up with TRBD2. The germline V gene has CDR1 MNHNY and CDR2 SVGAGI (reference sequence). Trimming removed 11 bases from V and 6 bases from J; junction bases left unmatched: 6. The CDR3 is made up of 12 amino acids. CDR3 protein: CALRGDAGELFF. CDR3 DNA sequence: TGTGCCCTCCGGGGGGACGCCGGGGAGCTGTTTTTT.

The chain combines TRBV14 with TRBJ2-1; TRBD2 matches at 11 bases. The CDR3 length is 20 residues. V was pared by 1 base and J by 2 bases, with 13 bases of the junction left unmatched. Germline CDR1 reads SGHDN; CDR2 reads FVKESK. CDR3 amino acids: CASSQGGTSGRLDPYNEQFF. The CDR3 region has the DNA TGTGCCAGCAGCCAAGGAGGGACTAGCGGACGACTGGACCCCTACAATGAGCAGTTCTTC.

The V gene is TRBV29-1, the J gene TRBJ1-4; D remains unclear. The length of the CDR3 is 14 residues. Germline V CDR1 and CDR2: SQVTM, ANQGSEA. V was trimmed by 6 bases and J by 8 bases, leaving 19 bases between them. This CDR3 is CSVGPFVGSEKLFF. In nucleotides, the CDR3 is TGCAGCGTGGGCCCCTTCGTAGGGAGCGAAAAACTGTTTTTT.

This chain joins TRBV6-1 and TRBJ2-3; possibly TRBD1 for D (6 bases). The CDR3 extends over 14 amino acids. The ends were cut back, 11 bases at V and 0 bases at J, with 15 bases in the middle. In germline, CDR1 is MNHNS, CDR2 SASEGT. The CDR3: CAGAERGSTDTQYF. The CDR3 region has the DNA TGTGCCGGGGCTGAGAGGGGGAGCACAGATACGCAGTATTTT.

This clonotype was counted only a few times. The rearrangement links TRBV7-6 to TRBJ2-7, with D possibly TRBD2 on 6 matching bases. Per germline, CDR1 SGHVS and CDR2 FNYEAQ. V was pared by 2 bases and J by 4 bases, with 18 bases between. The CDR3 spans 16 residues. The CDR3 sequence is CASSLTTSSSMYEQYF. The CDR3 DNA reads as TGTGCCAGCAGCTTAACAACTAGCTCTTCCATGTACGAGCAGTACTTC.

This chain joins TRBV4-1 and TRBJ1-3, with D maybe TRBD1 (5 bases). CDR1 and CDR2 (germline): MGHRA, YSYEKL. CDR3 length: 14 amino acids. Deletions cut 1 base from V and 4 bases from J, with 8 bases between. Written as DNA, the CDR3 is TGCGCCAGCAGCCAAGTCGAGGGGGGAAACACCATATATTTT. It specifies CASSQVEGGNTIYF.

This clonotype has just a few counts. The chain has TRBV3-1 and TRBJ2-3, with a possible D match to TRBD1 (6 bases). CDR1 is LGHDT, CDR2 YNNKEL, per germline (reference sequence). CDR3 length: 15 amino acids. V lost 0 bases and J 1 base, leaving 8 bases between the germline ends. The CDR3 sequence: CASSQDPGGTDTQYF. The CDR3 DNA reads TGTGCCAGCAGCCAAGATCCAGGGGGCACAGATACGCAGTATTTT.

The J gene is TRBJ2-5, the V gene TRBV18, with D hard to call. The CDR3 totals 16 residues. Germline assignment: CDR1 KGHSH and CDR2 LQKENI. Trimming took 3 bases from V and 11 from J, leaving 25 bases between them. The CDR3: CASSPNVLSSYNEQYF. Written as DNA, the CDR3 is TGTGCCAGCTCACCCAACGTACTAAGCTCCTACAATGAGCAGTACTTC.

In this sample, this clonotype turned up a few times. The V call is TRBV20-1, the J call TRBJ2-1; 7 bases match TRBD2. J gave up 5 bases and V 1 base, and 11 bases lay outside the gene matches. Looked up from germline, CDR1 is DFQATT and CDR2 is SNEGSKA (reference sequence). The CDR3 loop spans 16 amino acids. CDR3 coding DNA: TGCAGTGCTAGAGCTCCCTGGGGGGGGTCCCACAATGAGCAGTTCTTC. Its protein product is CSARAPWGGSHNEQFF.